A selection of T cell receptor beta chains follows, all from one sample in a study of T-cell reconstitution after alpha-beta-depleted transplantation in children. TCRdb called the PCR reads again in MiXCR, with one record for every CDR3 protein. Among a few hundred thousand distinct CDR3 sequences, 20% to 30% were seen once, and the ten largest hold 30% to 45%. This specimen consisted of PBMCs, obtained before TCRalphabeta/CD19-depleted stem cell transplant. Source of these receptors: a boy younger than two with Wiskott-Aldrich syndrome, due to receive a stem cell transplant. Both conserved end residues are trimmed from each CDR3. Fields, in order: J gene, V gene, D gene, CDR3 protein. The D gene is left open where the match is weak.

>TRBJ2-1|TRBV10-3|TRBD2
AISERTSGRANEQF
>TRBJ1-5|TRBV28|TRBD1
ASSIRRDRPNQPQH
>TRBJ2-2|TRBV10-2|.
ASRNDRIGELF
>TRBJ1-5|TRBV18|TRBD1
ATRTAGTDSTQPQH
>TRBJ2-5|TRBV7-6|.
ASRSIVGAAETQY
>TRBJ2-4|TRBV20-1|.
SARDFRGPAKNIQY
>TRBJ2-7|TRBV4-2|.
ASSREAGNFYEQY
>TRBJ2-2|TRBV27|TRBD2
ASNLAGGTGELF
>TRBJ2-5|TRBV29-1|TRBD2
SVLLQGGETQY
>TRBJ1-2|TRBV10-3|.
AISGSARDGYGYT
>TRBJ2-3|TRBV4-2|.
ASSPDTGKDTQY
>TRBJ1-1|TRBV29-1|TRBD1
SVSGDRWNTEAF
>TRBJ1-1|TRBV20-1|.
SARDLTRNTEVF
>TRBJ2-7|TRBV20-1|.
SARDSGVMYEQY
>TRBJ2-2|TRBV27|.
ASSLAIANTGELF
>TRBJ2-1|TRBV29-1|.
SVGLLRNEQF
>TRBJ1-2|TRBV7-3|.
ASSLGGTTSNYGYT
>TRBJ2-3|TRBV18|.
ASSPDLGRTDTQY
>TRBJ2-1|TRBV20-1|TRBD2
SARDRSGRKF
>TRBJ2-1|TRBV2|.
ASSEQSGSYNEQF
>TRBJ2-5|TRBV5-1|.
ASSLAGVGETQY
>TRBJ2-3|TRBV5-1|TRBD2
ASSLAGLAGQGADTQY
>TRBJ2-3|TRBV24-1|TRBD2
ATSDPGLAGGRDTQY
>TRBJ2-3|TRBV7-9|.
ASSLISGADTQY
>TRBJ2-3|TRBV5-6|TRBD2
ASSLVVAGVSDTQY
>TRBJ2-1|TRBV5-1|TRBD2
ASSLTMGGRYNEQF
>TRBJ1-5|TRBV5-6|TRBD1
ASSTTGISNQPQH
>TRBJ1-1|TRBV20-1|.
SAPGAGANTEAF
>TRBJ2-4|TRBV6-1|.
ASSIWTDKNIQY
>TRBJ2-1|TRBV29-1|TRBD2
SAQMEGLAEDEQF
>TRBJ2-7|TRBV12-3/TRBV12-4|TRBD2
ASSLEVRLAGLHEQY
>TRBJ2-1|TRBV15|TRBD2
ATSRGLAGASNEQF
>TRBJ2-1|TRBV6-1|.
ASSEQAASRNEQF
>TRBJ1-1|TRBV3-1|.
ASSHFNVAF
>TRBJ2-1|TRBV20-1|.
SARGGWSGSYNEQF
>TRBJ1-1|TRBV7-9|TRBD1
ASSSPGQGPTTEAF
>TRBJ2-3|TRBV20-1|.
SASPLGRSRRGTDTQY
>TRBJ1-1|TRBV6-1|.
ASSEWGGVTEAF
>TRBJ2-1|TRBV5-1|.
ASSSGGSKRGNEQF
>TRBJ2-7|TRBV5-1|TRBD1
ASSKWTGETLQYEQY
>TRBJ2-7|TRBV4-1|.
ASSHRGQGSAYEQY
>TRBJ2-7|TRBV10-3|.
AISETGLLTDEQY
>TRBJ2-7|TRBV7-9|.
ASSLSRSSYEQY
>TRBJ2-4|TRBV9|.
ASSPLGQTAKNIQY
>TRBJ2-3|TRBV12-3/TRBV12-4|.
ASSSHLSTQY
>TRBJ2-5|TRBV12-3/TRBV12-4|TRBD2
ASSFASGTQETQY
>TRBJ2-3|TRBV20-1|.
SGRVGTDTQY
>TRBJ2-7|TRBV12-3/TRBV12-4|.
ASSLSAAEQY
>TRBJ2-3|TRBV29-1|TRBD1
SVDRQGSDTQY
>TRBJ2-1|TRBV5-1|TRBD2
ASSGLAGVDEQL
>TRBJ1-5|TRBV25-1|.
ASSGIYSNQPQH
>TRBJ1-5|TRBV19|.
ASSIPPKQPQH
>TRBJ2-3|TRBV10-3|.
AISEGQPPDTQY